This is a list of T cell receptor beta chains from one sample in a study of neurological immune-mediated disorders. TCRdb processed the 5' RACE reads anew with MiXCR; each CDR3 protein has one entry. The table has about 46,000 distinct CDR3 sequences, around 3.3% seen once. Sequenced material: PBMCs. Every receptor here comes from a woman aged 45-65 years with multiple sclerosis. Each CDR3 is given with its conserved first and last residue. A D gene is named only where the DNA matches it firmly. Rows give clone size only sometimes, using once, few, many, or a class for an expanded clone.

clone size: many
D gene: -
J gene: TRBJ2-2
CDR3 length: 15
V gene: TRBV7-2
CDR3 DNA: TGTGCCAGCAGCTTAAGTCTCGGGGGCACCGGGGAGCTGTTTTTT
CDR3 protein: CASSLSLGGTGELFF

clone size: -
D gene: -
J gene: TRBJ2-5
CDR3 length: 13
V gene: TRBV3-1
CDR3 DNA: TGTGCCAGCAGCCAAGATCCGGGGAAGACCCAGTACTTC
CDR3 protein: CASSQDPGKTQYF

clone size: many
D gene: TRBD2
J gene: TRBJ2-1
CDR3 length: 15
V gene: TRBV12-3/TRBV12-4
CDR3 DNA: TGTGCCAGCAGTTTTTCGGGACTAGCCAAGGATGAGCAGTTCTTC
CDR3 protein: CASSFSGLAKDEQFF

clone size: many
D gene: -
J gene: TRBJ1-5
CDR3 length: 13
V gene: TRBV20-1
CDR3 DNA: TGCAGTGCTAGTGACGGCCCCAATCAGCCCCAGCATTTT
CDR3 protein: CSASDGPNQPQHF

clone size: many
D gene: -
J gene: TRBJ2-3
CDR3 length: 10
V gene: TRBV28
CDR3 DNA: TGTGCCAGCAGTCGTAATACGCAGTATTTT
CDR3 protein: CASSRNTQYF

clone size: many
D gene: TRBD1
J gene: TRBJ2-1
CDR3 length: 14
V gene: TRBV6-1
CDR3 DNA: TGTGCCAGCAGTGACTGGACAGGGCGGAATGAGCAGTTCTTC
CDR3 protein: CASSDWTGRNEQFF

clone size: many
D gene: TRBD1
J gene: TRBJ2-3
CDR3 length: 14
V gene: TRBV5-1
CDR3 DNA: TGCGCCAGCACCCTGGAACAGGGGGCACGTACGCAGTATTTT
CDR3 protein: CASTLEQGARTQYF

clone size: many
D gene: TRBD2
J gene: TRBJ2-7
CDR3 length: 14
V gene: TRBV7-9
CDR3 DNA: TGTGCCAGCAGCCCGACTAGCGGGTCCTACGAGCAGTACTTC
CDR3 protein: CASSPTSGSYEQYF

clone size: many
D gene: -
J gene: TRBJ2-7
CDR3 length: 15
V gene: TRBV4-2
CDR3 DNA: TGTGCCAGCAGCCAGCTTGGAGTATTCGGGTACGAGCAGTACTTC
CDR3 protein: CASSQLGVFGYEQYF

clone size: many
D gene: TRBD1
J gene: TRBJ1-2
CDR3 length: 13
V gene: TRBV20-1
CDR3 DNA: TGCGTTGGACAGGGGGGACAGGGCTATGGCTACACCTTC
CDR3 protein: CVGQGGQGYGYTF

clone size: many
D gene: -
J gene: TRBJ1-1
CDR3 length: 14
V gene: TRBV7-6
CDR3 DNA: TGTGCCAGCAGCTTAGCGCGGTCGAACACTGAAGCTTTCTTT
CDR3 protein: CASSLARSNTEAFF

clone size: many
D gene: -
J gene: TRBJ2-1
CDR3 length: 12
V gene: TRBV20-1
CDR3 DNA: TGCAGTGCTGAACGGTCGCTCAATGAGCAGTTCTTC
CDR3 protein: CSAERSLNEQFF

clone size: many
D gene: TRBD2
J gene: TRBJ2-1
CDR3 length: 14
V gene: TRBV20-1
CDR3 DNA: TGCAGTGCTAGAGGGGGGACTAGCAGGAATGAGCAGTTCTTC
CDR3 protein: CSARGGTSRNEQFF

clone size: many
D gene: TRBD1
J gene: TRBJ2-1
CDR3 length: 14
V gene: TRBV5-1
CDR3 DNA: TGCGCCAGCAGCTACTGGACAGGGGTTGATGAGCAGTTCTTC
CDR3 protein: CASSYWTGVDEQFF

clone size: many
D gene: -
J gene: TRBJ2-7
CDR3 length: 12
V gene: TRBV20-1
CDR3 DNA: TGCAGTGGTTCTACGAACTCCTACGAGCAGTACTTC
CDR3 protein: CSGSTNSYEQYF

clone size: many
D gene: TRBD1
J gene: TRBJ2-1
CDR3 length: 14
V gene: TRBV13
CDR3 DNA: TGTGCCAGCAGCTCCCGACAGGGTGGGAATGAGCAGTTCTTC
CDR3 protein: CASSSRQGGNEQFF

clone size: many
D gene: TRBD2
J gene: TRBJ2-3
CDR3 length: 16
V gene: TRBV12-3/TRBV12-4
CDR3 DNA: TGTGCCAGCAGCCTCAGCGGGGGGTTTTTCACAGATACGCAGTATTTT
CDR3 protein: CASSLSGGFFTDTQYF

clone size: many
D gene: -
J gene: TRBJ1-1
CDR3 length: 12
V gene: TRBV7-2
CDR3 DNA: TGTGCCAGCAGCTTCGTCAGCACTGAAGCTTTCTTT
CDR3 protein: CASSFVSTEAFF

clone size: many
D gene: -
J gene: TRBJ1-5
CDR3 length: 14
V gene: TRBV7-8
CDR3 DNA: TGTGCCAGCAGCTTAGGAGGGAAGCATCAGCCCCAGCATTTT
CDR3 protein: CASSLGGKHQPQHF

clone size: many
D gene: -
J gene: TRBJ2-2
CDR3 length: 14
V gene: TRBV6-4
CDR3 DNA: TGTGCCAGCATCCGCAGGGATGGTGCCGGGGAGCTGTTTTTT
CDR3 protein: CASIRRDGAGELFF

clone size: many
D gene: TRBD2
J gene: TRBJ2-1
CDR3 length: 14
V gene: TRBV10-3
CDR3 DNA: TGTGCCATCAGGCTTAGCGGGGGGGACAATGAGCAGTTCTTC
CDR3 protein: CAIRLSGGDNEQFF

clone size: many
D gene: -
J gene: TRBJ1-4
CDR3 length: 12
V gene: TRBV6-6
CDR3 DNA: TGTGCCAGCAGTCTGCGACGGTCGGTAGCTGTTTTT
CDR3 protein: CASSLRRSVAVF

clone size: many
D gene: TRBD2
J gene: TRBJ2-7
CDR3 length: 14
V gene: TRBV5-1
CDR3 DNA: TGCGCCAGCAGCTTGGTTGCGGGAGCAAGCGAGCAGTACTTC
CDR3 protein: CASSLVAGASEQYF

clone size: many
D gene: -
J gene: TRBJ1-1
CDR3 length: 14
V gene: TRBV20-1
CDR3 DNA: TGCAGTGCTAGAGATGAGGGGAGTAACACTGAAGCTTTCTTT
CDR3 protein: CSARDEGSNTEAFF

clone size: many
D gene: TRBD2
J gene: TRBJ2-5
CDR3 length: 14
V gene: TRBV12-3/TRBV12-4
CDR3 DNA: TGTGCCAGCTCCCCTGGCGGGGGGGCGGAGACCCAGTACTTC
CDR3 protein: CASSPGGGAETQYF

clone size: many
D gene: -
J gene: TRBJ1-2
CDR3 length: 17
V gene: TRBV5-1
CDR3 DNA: TGCGCCAGCAGCTTATCTTTAGGGGGAGCTTCGGGCTATGGCTACACCTTC
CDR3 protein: CASSLSLGGASGYGYTF

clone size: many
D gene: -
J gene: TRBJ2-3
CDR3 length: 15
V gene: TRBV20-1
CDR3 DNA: TGCAGTGCCCCTGACCGGGGCCGAACCACAGATACGCAGTATTTT
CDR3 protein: CSAPDRGRTTDTQYF

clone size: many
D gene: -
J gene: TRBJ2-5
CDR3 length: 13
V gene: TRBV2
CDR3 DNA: TGTGCCAGCAATTCCCGCGACCAAGAGACCCAGTACTTC
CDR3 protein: CASNSRDQETQYF